This is a list of T cell receptor beta chains from one sample in a study of T cell repertoires in cytomegalovirus infection. TCRdb re-derived calls from the reads in MiXCR, one entry per CDR3 protein. The sample has fewer than 550,000 distinct CDR3 sequences, approximately 26% seen once. Sequencing used PBMCs. Source of these receptors: a human donor in good health (CMV status not recorded). Some clones in this sample may be carry-over from other donors' samples. Both conserved end residues are part of each CDR3. Size is omitted from some rows. Given values are once, few, many or a class for expanded clones.

CDR3: CASSARTSGSTYNEQFF; size: few; V: TRBV7-6; J: TRBJ2-1
CDR3: CSARDRLLGTAYEQYF; size: few; V: TRBV20-1; J: TRBJ2-7
CDR3: CASSQARRRQLSTDTQYF; size: few; V: TRBV4-2; J: TRBJ2-3
CDR3: CASGSPSPGYTF; size: .; V: TRBV12-5; J: TRBJ1-2
CDR3: CASRPGTGSYEQYF; size: once; V: TRBV18; J: TRBJ2-7
CDR3: CASSRRTSGVNEQFF; size: many; V: TRBV7-8; J: TRBJ2-1
CDR3: CASRRTSGTQETQYF; size: .; V: TRBV28; J: TRBJ2-5
CDR3: CASGSTGNTF; size: few; V: TRBV6-2/TRBV6-3; J: TRBJ1-2
CDR3: CASSLGLAGFSDTQYF; size: .; V: TRBV6-2/TRBV6-3; J: TRBJ2-3
CDR3: CASTPTGWGATNEKLFF; size: many; V: TRBV7-2; J: TRBJ1-4
CDR3: CASSSYKTGAFHNEQFF; size: .; V: TRBV7-9; J: TRBJ2-1
CDR3: CASSADLTGVGDEQYF; size: .; V: TRBV2; J: TRBJ2-7
CDR3: CASSLAFGGEIGGEQFF; size: many; V: TRBV7-2; J: TRBJ2-1
CDR3: CASSSNIKRTGGAGQETQYF; size: few; V: TRBV12-3/TRBV12-4; J: TRBJ2-5